In its sample, the clone carrying this T cell receptor (beta chain) was seen many times. Antigen unknown. This sample is part of a study of T cell repertoires in cytomegalovirus infection. About the study: Indications came from public TCR beta signatures; they pointed to CMV infection and to a matching HLA type.

The V gene lost 5 bases and the J gene lost 2 bases, with 8 bases spanning the gap. This CDR3 has 13 residues. The germline gives CDR1 SGHVS, CDR2 FNYEAQ. TCRdb recomputed calls from the reads with MiXCR, one row per CDR3 protein. The table records about 680,000 distinct CDR3 sequences, 20% to 25% of them present only once. Whole-study results and caveats: HLA-C-restricted CMV clonotypes gave the most frequent clonotype in two of eight donors. Cumulative public TCR beta family frequency identified carriers of CMV plus the relevant HLA.

The V call is TRBV7-6, the J call TRBJ2-3, with a tentative D call TRBD2 (5 bases). The TCR sequence derives from a human donor in good health (CMV status not recorded). Some clones in this sample may be carry-over from other donors' samples. The sample was CD8+ T cells from PBMCs. CDR3 protein: CASSRGPTDTQYF. The CDR3 nucleotides read TGTGCCAGCAGCCGAGGGCCCACAGATACGCAGTATTTT. Full variable domain (remainder filled in from reference TRBV7-6 and TRBJ2-3): GAGVSQSPRYKVTKRGQDVALRCDPISGHVSLYWYRQALGQGPEFLTYFNYEAQQDKSGLPNDRFSAERPEGSISTLTIQRTEQRDSAMYRCASSRGPTDTQYFGPGTRLTVL.